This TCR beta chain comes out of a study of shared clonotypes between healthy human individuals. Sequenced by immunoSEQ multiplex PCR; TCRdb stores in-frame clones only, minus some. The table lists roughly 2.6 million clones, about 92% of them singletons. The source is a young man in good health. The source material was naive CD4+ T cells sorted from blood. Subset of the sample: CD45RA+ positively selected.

CDR3 protein: CATGDPTSPLHF. CDR3 in DNA: TGCGCCACCGGGGACCCGACCTCACCCCTCCACTTT. The V call is TRBV10-2, the J call TRBJ1-6; D may be TRBD1 (5 bases). Looked up from germline, CDR1 is WSHSY and CDR2 is SAAADI. The CDR3 loop spans 12 amino acids. The ends were cut back, 10 bases at V and 10 bases at J, with 14 bases in the middle.